The T cell receptor beta chain described here comes from a study of T cells in localized non-small cell lung cancer. CDR1 MDHEN and CDR2 SYDVKM come from the germline V gene. The CDR3 has 14 amino acids. V lost 8 bases and J lost 3; bases outside the gene matches: 6. Repertoires were generated with immunoSEQ multiplex PCR, while TCRdb's copy carries only in-frame clones and drops some. This table has around 30,000 clones, roughly 94% appearing once. This clone has just one count. The TCR was taken from a woman between 35 and 75 years old with stage I lung adenocarcinoma. The gene calls are TRBV28 and TRBJ1-5, with 8 bases lining up with TRBD1. The specimen was peripheral blood, collected before any cancer treatment. The CDR3 protein is CASSDREDNQPQHF. The CDR3 DNA is TGTGCCAGCTCGGACAGGGAGGACAATCAGCCCCAGCATTTT.